This TCR beta chain is from a study of cytomegalovirus exposure and HLA in healthy donors. Findings of the study overall: The dataset shows that most TCR sequences were rare, while some public TCRs occurred in many donors.

On this clone: Antigen: not known. Germline and junction disagree at one end, which may indicate a read error.

Per the germline V gene, CDR1 is MDHEN and CDR2 is SYDVKM. The CDR3 totals 15 residues. The PCR had 60 Vbeta and 13 Jbeta primers. Sequencing used immunoSEQ multiplex PCR; TCRdb keeps in-frame clones, though not all of them. The sample records 150,000 to 200,000 clones, approximately 82% being singletons. This TCR derives from a woman between 18 and 30 years old in good health and CMV-seropositive. Input material: PBMCs. V and J are TRBV28 and TRBJ1-1, with TRBD1 matching 10 bases. CDR3 residues: CASSLGQGVKTEAFF. As DNA, the CDR3 is TGTGCCAGCAGTTTAGGACAGGGGGTGAAAACTGAAGCTTTCTTT. The full variable domain, in which reference TRBV28 and TRBJ1-1 provide the parts outside the CDR3, is DVKVTQSSRYLVKRTGEKVFLECVQDMDHENMFWYRQDPGLGLRLIYFSYDVKMKEKGDIPEGYSVSREKKERFSLILESASTNQTSMYLCASSLGQGVKTEAFFGQGTRLTVV.